This T cell receptor beta chain was recovered during a study of cytomegalovirus exposure and HLA in healthy donors. Findings and caveats of the study: In a later analysis, the majority of CMV-associated beta chains seemingly showed HLA restriction. A later analysis linked a missense variant in DCLRE1C to the trimming of TCR beta V and J genes. In an earlier analysis, in 540 or so donors, most V segments appeared productive either ~87% or ~30% of the time.

Use of 60 Vbeta and 13 Jbeta primers characterized the PCR. Data came from immunoSEQ multiplex PCR; TCRdb stores just in-frame clones and leaves some out. Altogether roughly 150,000 clones are present, 76% being singletons, with the ten largest covering about 3.1%. This CDR3 is built from 16 residues. After removal of 9 bases from V and 7 bases from J, the junction contained 15 bases not matched to a gene. Per the germline V gene, CDR1 is SEHNR and CDR2 is FQNEAQ (reference sequence). This clone was counted between two and nine times. Its antigen is undetermined. The V call is TRBV7-9, the J call TRBJ2-1; 10 bases map to TRBD2. This receptor was obtained from a male donor in good health and CMV-seronegative. The sample was PBMCs. DNA of the CDR3: TGTGCCAGTACCATCTCTAGCGGGGGTTTGGGTAATGAGCAGTTCTTC. Amino acid sequence: CASTISSGGLGNEQFF.